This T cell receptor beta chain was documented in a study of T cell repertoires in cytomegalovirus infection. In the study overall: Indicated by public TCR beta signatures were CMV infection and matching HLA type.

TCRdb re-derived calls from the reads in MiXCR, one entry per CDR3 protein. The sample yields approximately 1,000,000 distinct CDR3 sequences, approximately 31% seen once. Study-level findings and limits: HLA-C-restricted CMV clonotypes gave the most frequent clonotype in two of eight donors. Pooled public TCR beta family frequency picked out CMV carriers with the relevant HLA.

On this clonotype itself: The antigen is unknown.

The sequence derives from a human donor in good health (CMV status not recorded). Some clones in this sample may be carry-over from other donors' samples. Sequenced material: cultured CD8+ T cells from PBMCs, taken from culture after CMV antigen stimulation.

CDR3: CASSIGIGNTEAFF. CDR3 nucleotide sequence: TGTGCCAGTAGTATAGGAATAGGGAACACTGAAGCTTTCTTT. The V and J genes are TRBV19 and TRBJ1-1; D is uncertain. The CDR3 is 14 residues long. Germline-derived CDR1 and CDR2 are LNHDA and SQIVND (reference sequence). V was trimmed by 1 base and J by 1 base, leaving 7 bases between them.